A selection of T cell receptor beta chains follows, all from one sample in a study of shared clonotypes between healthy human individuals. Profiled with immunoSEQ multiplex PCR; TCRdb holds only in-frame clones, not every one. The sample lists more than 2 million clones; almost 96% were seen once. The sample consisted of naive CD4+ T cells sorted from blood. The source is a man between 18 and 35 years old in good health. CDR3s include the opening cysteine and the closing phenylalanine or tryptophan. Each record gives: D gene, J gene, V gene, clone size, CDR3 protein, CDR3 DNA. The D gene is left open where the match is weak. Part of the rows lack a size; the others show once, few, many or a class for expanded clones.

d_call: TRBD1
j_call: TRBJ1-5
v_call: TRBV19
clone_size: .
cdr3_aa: CASSLGRDRGNQPQHF
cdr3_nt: TGTGCCAGTAGTCTGGGCCGGGACAGGGGAAACCAGCCCCAGCATTTT

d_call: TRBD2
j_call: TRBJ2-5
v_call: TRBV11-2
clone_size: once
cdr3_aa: CASSRTNGREQETQYF
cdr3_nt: TGTGCCAGCAGCCGGACCAACGGGAGGGAACAAGAGACCCAGTACTTC

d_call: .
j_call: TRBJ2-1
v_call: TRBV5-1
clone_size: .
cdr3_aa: CASSYGYGTGAYNEQFF
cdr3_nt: TGCGCCAGCAGCTATGGTTATGGTACGGGGGCCTACAATGAGCAGTTCTTC

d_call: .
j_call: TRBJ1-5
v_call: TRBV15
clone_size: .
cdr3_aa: CATSRETGNQPQHF
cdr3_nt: TGTGCCACCAGCAGAGAAACAGGCAATCAGCCCCAGCATTTT

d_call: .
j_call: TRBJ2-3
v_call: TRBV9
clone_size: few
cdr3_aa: CASSTRTAYTDTQYF
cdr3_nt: TGTGCCAGCAGCACCCGGACAGCTTACACAGATACGCAGTATTTT

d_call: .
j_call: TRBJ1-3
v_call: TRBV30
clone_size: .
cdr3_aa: CAWSVSGDSGNTIYF
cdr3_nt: TGTGCCTGGAGTGTATCCGGGGATTCTGGAAACACCATATATTTT

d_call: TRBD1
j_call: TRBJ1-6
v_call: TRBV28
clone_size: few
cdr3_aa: CASSLTRDRGHSPLHF
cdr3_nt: TGTGCCAGCAGTTTGACCCGGGACAGGGGGCATTCACCCCTCCACTTT

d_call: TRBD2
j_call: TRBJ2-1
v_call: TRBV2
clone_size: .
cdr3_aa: CASTASGNSYNEQFF
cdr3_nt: TGTGCCAGCACGGCTAGCGGGAACTCCTACAATGAGCAGTTCTTC

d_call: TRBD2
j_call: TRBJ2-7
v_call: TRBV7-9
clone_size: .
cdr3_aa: CASSLGVAGVYDEQYF
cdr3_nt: TGTGCCAGCAGCTTAGGGGTAGCGGGAGTGTACGACGAGCAGTACTTC

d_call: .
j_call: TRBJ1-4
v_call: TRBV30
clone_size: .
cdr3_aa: CAWSAGVLGKLFF
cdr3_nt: TGTGCCTGGAGTGCCGGGGTGCTGGGAAAACTGTTTTTT

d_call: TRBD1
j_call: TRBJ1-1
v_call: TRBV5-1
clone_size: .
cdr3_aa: CASSPGQGPTEAFF
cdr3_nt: TGCGCCAGCAGCCCCGGACAGGGCCCCACTGAAGCTTTCTTT

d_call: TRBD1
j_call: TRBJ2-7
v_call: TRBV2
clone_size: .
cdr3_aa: CASSGGQGANEQYF
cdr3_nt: TGTGCCAGCAGTGGGGGACAGGGGGCCAACGAGCAGTACTTC

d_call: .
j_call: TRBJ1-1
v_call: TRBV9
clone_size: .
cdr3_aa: CASSLGRRTEAFF
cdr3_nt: TGTGCCAGCAGCCTCGGTAGACGGACTGAAGCTTTCTTT

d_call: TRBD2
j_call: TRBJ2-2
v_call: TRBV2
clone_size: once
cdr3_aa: CASYQGVSGGTGELFF
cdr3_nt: TGTGCCAGCTATCAAGGCGTTAGCGGGGGAACCGGGGAGCTGTTTTTT

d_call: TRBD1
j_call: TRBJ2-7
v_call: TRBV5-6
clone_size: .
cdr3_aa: CASRYRGPSSYEQYF
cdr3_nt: TGTGCCAGCAGGTACAGGGGGCCCTCGTCCTACGAGCAGTACTTC

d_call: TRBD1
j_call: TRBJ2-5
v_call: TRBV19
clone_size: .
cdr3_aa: CASSGTTGGLETQYF
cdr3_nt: TGTGCCAGTAGCGGGACAACAGGGGGTTTGGAGACCCAGTACTTC

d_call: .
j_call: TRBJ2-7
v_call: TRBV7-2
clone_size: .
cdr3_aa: CASSLDRGSSEQYF
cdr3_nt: TGTGCCAGCAGCTTAGATAGGGGTTCCAGCGAGCAGTACTTC

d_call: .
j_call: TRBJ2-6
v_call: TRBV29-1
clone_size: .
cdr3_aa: CSAGMDSGANVLTF
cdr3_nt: TGCAGCGCGGGCATGGACTCTGGGGCCAACGTCCTGACTTTC

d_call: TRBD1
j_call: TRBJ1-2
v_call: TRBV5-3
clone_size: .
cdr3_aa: CARSTRDRESTNYGYTF
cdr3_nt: TGTGCCAGAAGCACCCGGGACAGGGAATCTACTAACTATGGCTACACCTTC

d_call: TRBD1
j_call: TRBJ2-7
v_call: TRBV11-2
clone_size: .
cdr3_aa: CASSSHPQGPYEQYF
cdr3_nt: TGTGCCAGCAGCTCACATCCACAGGGGCCCTACGAGCAGTACTTC

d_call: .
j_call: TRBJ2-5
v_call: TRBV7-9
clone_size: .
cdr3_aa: CASSLAGAEETQYF
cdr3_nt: TGTGCCAGCAGCCTGGCCGGGGCAGAAGAGACCCAGTACTTC

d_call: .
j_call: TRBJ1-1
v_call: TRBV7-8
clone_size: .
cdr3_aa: CASSTRQNTEAFF
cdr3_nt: TGTGCCAGCAGCACGCGACAGAACACTGAAGCTTTCTTT

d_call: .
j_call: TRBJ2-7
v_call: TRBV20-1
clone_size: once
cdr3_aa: CSASVGGEQYF
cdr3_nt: TGCAGTGCAAGCGTCGGAGGCGAGCAGTACTTC

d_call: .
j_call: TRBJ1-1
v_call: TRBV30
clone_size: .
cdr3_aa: CAWSRGMNTEAFF
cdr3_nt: TGTGCCTGGAGTCGGGGGATGAACACTGAAGCTTTCTTT

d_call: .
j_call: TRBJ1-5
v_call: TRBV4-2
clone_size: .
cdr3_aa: CASSQDLTGTRPQHF
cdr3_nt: TGTGCCAGCAGCCAAGATTTGACGGGAACAAGGCCCCAGCATTTT

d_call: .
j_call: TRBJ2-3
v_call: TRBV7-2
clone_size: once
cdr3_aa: CASSRASTDTQYF
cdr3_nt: TGTGCCAGCAGCCGCGCTAGCACAGATACGCAGTATTTT

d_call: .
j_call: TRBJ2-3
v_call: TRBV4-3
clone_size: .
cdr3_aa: CASSQVLPDTQYF
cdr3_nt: TGCGCCAGCAGCCAAGTATTGCCAGATACGCAGTATTTT

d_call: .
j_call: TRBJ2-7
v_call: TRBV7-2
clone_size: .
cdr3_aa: CASSLGRGEQYF
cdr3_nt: TGTGCCAGCAGCTTGGGCCGTGGTGAGCAGTACTTC

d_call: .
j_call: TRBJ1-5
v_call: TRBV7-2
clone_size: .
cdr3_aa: CASSPSGLSSQPQHF
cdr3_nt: TGTGCCAGCAGCCCTAGCGGGCTCTCAAGCCAGCCCCAGCATTTT

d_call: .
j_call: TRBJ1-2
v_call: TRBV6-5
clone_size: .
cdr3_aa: CASSGGGNYGYTF
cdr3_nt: TGTGCCAGCAGTGGCGGGGGAAACTATGGCTACACCTTC

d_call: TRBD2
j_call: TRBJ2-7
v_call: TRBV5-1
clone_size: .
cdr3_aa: CASSLSPTGGSEQYF
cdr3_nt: TGCGCCAGCAGCTTGAGTCCGACCGGGGGGAGCGAGCAGTACTTC

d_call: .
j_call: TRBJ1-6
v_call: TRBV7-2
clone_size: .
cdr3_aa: CASSLGSPLHF
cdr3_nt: TGTGCCAGCAGCCTTGGGTCACCCCTCCACTTT

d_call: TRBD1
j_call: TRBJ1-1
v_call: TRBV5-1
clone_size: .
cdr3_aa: CASSLADRDGGEAFF
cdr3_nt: TGCGCCAGCAGCTTGGCCGACAGGGATGGTGGTGAAGCTTTCTTT

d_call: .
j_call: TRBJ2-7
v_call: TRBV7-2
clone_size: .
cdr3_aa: CASSSGRGSSYEQYF
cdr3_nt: TGTGCCAGCAGCTCGGGACGAGGCAGCTCCTACGAGCAGTACTTC

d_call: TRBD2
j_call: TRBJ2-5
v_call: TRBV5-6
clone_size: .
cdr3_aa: CASSLESGGSSRETQYF
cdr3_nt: TGTGCCAGCAGCTTGGAGTCCGGCGGGAGTTCCCGAGAGACCCAGTACTTC

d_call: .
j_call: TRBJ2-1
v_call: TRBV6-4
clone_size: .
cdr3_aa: CASSAFGAEQFF
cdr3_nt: TGTGCCAGCAGTGCCTTCGGGGCCGAGCAGTTCTTC

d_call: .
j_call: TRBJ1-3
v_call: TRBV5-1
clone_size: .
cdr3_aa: CASSPDVVGTIYF
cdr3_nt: TGCGCCAGCAGCCCAGACGTCGTTGGGACCATATATTTT

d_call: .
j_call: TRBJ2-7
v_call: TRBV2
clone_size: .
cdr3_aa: CASSAANGGEQYF
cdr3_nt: TGTGCCAGCAGTGCCGCGAACGGGGGCGAGCAGTACTTC

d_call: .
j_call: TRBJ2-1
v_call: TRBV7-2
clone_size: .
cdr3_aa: CASSLRARALTYNEQFF
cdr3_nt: TGTGCCAGCAGCTTAAGAGCGCGGGCCCTTACCTACAATGAGCAGTTCTTC

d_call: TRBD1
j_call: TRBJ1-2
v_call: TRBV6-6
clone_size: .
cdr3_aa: CASSYGTGLLYGYTF
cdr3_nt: TGTGCCAGCAGTTACGGGACAGGCTTGCTCTATGGCTACACCTTC

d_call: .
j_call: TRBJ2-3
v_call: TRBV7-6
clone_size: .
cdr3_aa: CASSSHVPDTQYF
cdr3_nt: TGTGCCAGCAGCAGCCACGTACCAGATACGCAGTATTTT

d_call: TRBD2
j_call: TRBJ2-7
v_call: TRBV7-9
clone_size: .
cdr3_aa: CASSLDGTSGDYEQYF
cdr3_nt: TGTGCCAGCAGCTTAGACGGGACTAGCGGGGACTACGAGCAGTACTTC

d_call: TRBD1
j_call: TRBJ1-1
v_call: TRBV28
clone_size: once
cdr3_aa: CASSPIIRTGIYEAFF
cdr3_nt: TGTGCCAGCAGTCCGATAATAAGGACAGGCATTTACGAAGCTTTCTTT

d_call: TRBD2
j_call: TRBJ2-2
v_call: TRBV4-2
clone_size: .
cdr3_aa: CASSYLAGTGELFF
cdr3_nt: TGTGCCAGCAGCTACCTAGCGGGAACCGGGGAGCTGTTTTTT

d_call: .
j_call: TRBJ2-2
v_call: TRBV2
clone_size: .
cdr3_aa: CASSGARTGELFF
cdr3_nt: TGTGCCAGCAGTGGAGCTCGCACCGGGGAGCTGTTTTTT

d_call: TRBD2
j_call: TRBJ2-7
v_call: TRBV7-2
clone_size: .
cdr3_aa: CASSLNTGTRVYEQYF
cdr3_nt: TGTGCCAGCAGCTTAAATACCGGGACTAGGGTCTACGAGCAGTACTTC

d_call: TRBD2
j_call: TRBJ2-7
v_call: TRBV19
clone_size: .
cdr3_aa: CASSIDLPGLAKPYEQYF
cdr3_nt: TGTGCCAGTAGTATAGATCTTCCAGGACTAGCGAAACCTTACGAGCAGTACTTC